The rows below give T cell receptor beta chains drawn from one sample of a study of long-term antiretroviral therapy in people with HIV. Produced via immunoSEQ multiplex PCR; TCRdb's table is partial and in-frame only. Counted here are under 20,000 clones, roughly three quarters occurring once; the ten biggest clones make up 9.5% to 14%. The specimen comprised unsorted PBMCs, sampled 2.3 years after starting antiretroviral therapy. The receptors here all came from a woman in her 40s with HIV. Both conserved end residues are part of each CDR3. A D gene is named only where the DNA matches it firmly. A clone size is listed for some rows: how often the clone was seen (once, few, many), or a class if it is expanded.

size,J,V,D,DNA,CDR3
-,TRBJ2-6,TRBV19,TRBD1,TGTGCCAGCAGACAGGGCCTCTTTGGGGCCAACGTCCTGACTTTC,CASRQGLFGANVLTF
-,TRBJ1-1,TRBV19,-,TGTGCCAGTAGTATTGGAGGGTTCGTGAACACTGAAGCTTTCTTT,CASSIGGFVNTEAFF
-,TRBJ1-6,TRBV5-6,-,TGTGCCAGCGGCCAGTCTTATAATTCACCCCTCCACTTT,CASGQSYNSPLHF
-,TRBJ2-7,TRBV10-3,-,TGTGCCATCAGTGATCTCCGAGGATCCTACGAGCAGTACTTC,CAISDLRGSYEQYF
-,TRBJ1-4,TRBV7-9,-,TGTGCCAGCAGCCCGACCGGCAGTGACTCTTTTGCAACTAATGAAAAACTGTTTTTT,CASSPTGSDSFATNEKLFF
-,TRBJ2-7,TRBV10-2,TRBD1,TGCGCCAGCAGTGAAGGGGACAGGGTGTACGAGCAGTACTTC,CASSEGDRVYEQYF
-,TRBJ2-2,TRBV6-6,-,TGTGCCAGCGCCCTGGCCGGGGAGCTGTTTTTT,CASALAGELFF
-,TRBJ1-2,TRBV7-2,TRBD1,TGTGCCAGCAGCGACCGGACAGGGGCAGGCTATGGCTACACCTTC,CASSDRTGAGYGYTF
-,TRBJ1-6,TRBV10-1,-,TGCGCCAGCAGTGAAACTCAAAATTCACCCCTCCACTTT,CASSETQNSPLHF
-,TRBJ1-1,TRBV7-9,-,TGTGCCAGCAGCCTAACCCTGGGCGGGGAACAGGGGAACACTGAAGCTTTCTTT,CASSLTLGGEQGNTEAFF
-,TRBJ2-5,TRBV6-1,TRBD1,TGTGCCAGCAGCATGGACAGGACGCAAGAGACCCAGTACTTC,CASSMDRTQETQYF
-,TRBJ2-7,TRBV5-4,-,TGTGCCAGCAGCTCTGACGGAACCTACGAGCAGTACTTC,CASSSDGTYEQYF
-,TRBJ2-1,TRBV4-3,-,TGCGCCAGCAGCCAAGATTCAGGGGCGGGCGAGCAGTTCTTC,CASSQDSGAGEQFF
medium-sized,TRBJ1-1,TRBV5-4,TRBD1,TGTGCCAGCAGCTTGGGGACAGGGGTCGCTGAAGCTTTCTTT,CASSLGTGVAEAFF
few,TRBJ2-7,TRBV10-2,-,TGCGCCAGCAAGGGGGACCTCTCCTACGAGCAGTACTTC,CASKGDLSYEQYF
-,TRBJ2-6,TRBV27,-,TGTGCCAGCAGTACCTCGGCTTCTGGGGCCAACGTCCTGACTTTC,CASSTSASGANVLTF
-,TRBJ2-1,TRBV11-3,TRBD1,TGTGCCAGCAGCTTGGACCGGGACAGCTCCTACAATGAGCAGTTCTTC,CASSLDRDSSYNEQFF
once,TRBJ1-5,TRBV18,TRBD1,TGTGCCAGCTCACCGGTAGAGACAGGGGGCGAGAAGCCCCAGCATTTT,CASSPVETGGEKPQHF
-,TRBJ2-1,TRBV7-2,TRBD2,TGTGCCAGCAGCGCTAGCTACGGGGGGGTTTACAATGAGCAGTTCTTC,CASSASYGGVYNEQFF
-,TRBJ2-5,TRBV15,-,TGTGCCACCAGCAGGCAACCGGCGGCCAGGCAAGAGACCCAGTACTTC,CATSRQPAARQETQYF
-,TRBJ2-7,TRBV7-9,-,TGTGCCAGCAGCCCGACAGGACACGAGCAGTACTTC,CASSPTGHEQYF
-,TRBJ1-2,TRBV28,-,TGTGCCAGCAGTCCCCAAACCTACAGTTTAACTAACTATGGCTACACCTTC,CASSPQTYSLTNYGYTF
-,TRBJ1-2,TRBV28,-,TGTGCCAGCAGCTTTCTCCCCTCGACAGCCTTCAACTATGGCTACACCTTC,CASSFLPSTAFNYGYTF
-,TRBJ1-5,TRBV4-2,-,TGTGCCAGCAGCCAAGCGTCTGCAAATCAGCCCCAGCATTTT,CASSQASANQPQHF
-,TRBJ2-1,TRBV11-3,-,TGTGCCAGCAGCAAAGCCGGGACAACTTACAATGAGCAGTTCTTC,CASSKAGTTYNEQFF
-,TRBJ2-5,TRBV5-1,-,TGCGCCAGCAGCCCACAGGGGGGGAGGCAAGAGACCCAGTACTTC,CASSPQGGRQETQYF
-,TRBJ1-1,TRBV28,-,TGTGCCAGCAGTCTAAGTTATAGGACTGAAGCTTTCTTT,CASSLSYRTEAFF
few,TRBJ2-7,TRBV5-4,TRBD1,TGTGCCAGCAGCTTGGTCCCAGGGGGCAGCTACGAGCAGTACTTC,CASSLVPGGSYEQYF